This TCR beta chain was recovered during a study of T cells in Graves' hyperthyroidism and ophthalmopathy. General study points: The model identified upcoming ophthalmopathy a median around 6 months ahead of onset.

Unmatched junction bases numbered 15, after V lost 4 bases and J lost 6 bases. The CDR3 is 16 amino acids. Germline V gene lookup returns CDR1 MNHNS and CDR2 SASEGT. RNA transcripts served as the template for amplifying TCR beta CDR3 regions. When the TCR CDR3 underwent first-round RT-PCR, the HTBI primer set was used. TCRdb passed the multiplex PCR reads through MiXCR, listing each CDR3 protein once. The sample consists of more than 300,000 distinct CDR3 sequences, about 18% of them appearing once. On the basis of clinical symptoms, serum thyroxine and TRAb, thyroid ultrasound and orbital computed tomography, diagnoses were made. In this sample, this clonotype turned up many times. Its antigen is currently unknown.

What was sequenced was blood. The receptor was derived from a woman aged 25 to 39 with Graves' hyperthyroidism that later progressed to Graves' ophthalmopathy. The rearrangement links TRBV6-1 to TRBJ2-7; 7 positions match TRBD2. DNA of the CDR3: TGTGCCAGCAGTGTCCCGAGCGGGGCATTGAGATGCGAGCAGTACTTC. Amino acids: CASSVPSGALRCEQYF.